This TCR beta chain is drawn from a study of identifying expanded T cells in peripheral blood. Study-wide points: Roughly two-week clone count variance significantly increased as total template count grew.

The protocol was immunoSEQ multiplex PCR, while the TCRdb copy is restricted to in-frame clones and leaves out a portion. Among roughly 61,000 clones listed, roughly 90% were seen once. Between the trimmed V and J ends, which lost 6 bases and 5 bases, there was a span of 28 bases. The CDR3 extends over 18 amino acids. Germline assignment: CDR1 SGHAT and CDR2 FQDESV (reference sequence). In this sample, this clone turned up once. Its matching antigen is unknown. The sample consisted of blood. The rearrangement links TRBV11-1 to TRBJ2-5; tentatively, D is TRBD1 or TRBD2 (5 bases each). The clonotype was recovered from a person aged 18 to 70 in good health. The CDR3 sequence is CASSIDGEVREFGETQYF. CDR3 DNA: TGTGCCAGCAGTATAGACGGAGAAGTCAGGGAGTTTGGGGAGACCCAGTACTTC.